The rows below give T cell receptor beta chains drawn from one sample of a study of T-cell memory formation after mild COVID-19. TCRdb re-derived calls from the 5' RACE reads in MiXCR, one entry per CDR3 protein. This sample has hundreds of thousands of distinct CDR3 sequences, with roughly 22% found just once. The sequencing sample was made of PBMCs or a T cell subset sorted from them (not recorded which). These receptor sequences come from an adult woman who had mild COVID-19 (a few samples of this study predate the infection). Cell type and time point are not known. CDR3s include the opening cysteine and the closing phenylalanine or tryptophan. Each record gives: J gene, D gene, V gene, clone size, CDR3 DNA, CDR3 protein. D genes are given only for firm matches. Size values are once, few and many counts, or a class for expanded clones, and some rows have none.

TRBJ2-7 TRBD2 TRBV3-1 few TGTGCCAGCAGCCAAGTTTGGCGGGGGGGTTCCTACGAGCAGTACTTC CASSQVWRGGSYEQYF
TRBJ2-6 . TRBV5-1 . TGCGCCAGCAGCTTGACGCCCGGAGCTGGGGCCAACGTCCTGACTTTC CASSLTPGAGANVLTF
TRBJ2-2 . TRBV9 . TGTGCCAGCAGCGCATCCTCTAGTTCCGGGGAGCTGTTTTTT CASSASSSSGELFF
TRBJ2-2 . TRBV7-3 . TGTGCCAGCAGTCCTACGTACACCGGGGAGCTGTTTTTT CASSPTYTGELFF
TRBJ1-1 . TRBV5-5 . TGTGCCAGCAGCTTGACTTTTTTGAACACTGAAGCTTTCTTT CASSLTFLNTEAFF
TRBJ1-5 . TRBV27 . TGTGCCAGCCGTAGACTCGGAGATAGCAATCAGCCCCAGCATTTT CASRRLGDSNQPQHF
TRBJ1-5 . TRBV10-3 few TGTGCCATCAGTGATTGGGGAGAGGGCCTTAGCAATCAGCCCCAGCATTTT CAISDWGEGLSNQPQHF
TRBJ2-2 . TRBV2 many TGTGCCAGCAGTCGATCCGGGGAGCTGTTTTTT CASSRSGELFF
TRBJ2-3 . TRBV7-9 many TGTGCCAGCAGCTCCTGGAGGGCTGGGGATACGCAGTATTTT CASSSWRAGDTQYF
TRBJ2-5 . TRBV20-1 . TGCAGTGCCACGGGGCCAGCCAAAGAGACCCAGTACTTC CSATGPAKETQYF
TRBJ2-1 TRBD2 TRBV27 few TGTGCCAGCAGTGCCCCGCGCCTAGCGGGAGTCAGGAATGAGCAGTTCTTC CASSAPRLAGVRNEQFF
TRBJ2-3 . TRBV7-8 once TGTGCCAGCAGCCGAACATGGGGCGGGCCTGCCACAGATACGCAGTATTTT CASSRTWGGPATDTQYF
TRBJ2-3 TRBD1 TRBV7-9 . TGTGCCAGCAGCTCCCGGACAGGGTGGACAGATACGCAGTATTTT CASSSRTGWTDTQYF
TRBJ2-3 . TRBV12-3/TRBV12-4 many TGTGCCAGCAGCTCACACCCGCCGGGCCTATCAGATACGCAGTATTTT CASSSHPPGLSDTQYF
TRBJ2-1 . TRBV12-3/TRBV12-4 . TGTGCCAGCGGCCCCGGGACATGGGCTAGTGAGCAGTTCTTC CASGPGTWASEQFF
TRBJ2-5 . TRBV20-1 . TGCAGTGCAGTGTTCCGGCAAGAGACCCAGTACTTC CSAVFRQETQYF
TRBJ2-1 . TRBV10-3 . TGTGCCATCAGTGATGAGAGGGCCGAAGCCCCTTACAATGAGCAGTTCTTC CAISDERAEAPYNEQFF
TRBJ1-2 TRBD1 TRBV7-9 few TGTGCCAGCAGCGCCCGACAGGGGAGTCCCTATGGCTACACCTTC CASSARQGSPYGYTF
TRBJ1-4 . TRBV5-4 . TGTGCCAGCAGCGCAACATCTACAACTAATGAAAAACTGTTTTTT CASSATSTTNEKLFF
TRBJ1-1 . TRBV7-9 few TGTGCCAGCAGCTTAGAGCTGGGGGCGAGGACTGAAGCTTTCTTT CASSLELGARTEAFF